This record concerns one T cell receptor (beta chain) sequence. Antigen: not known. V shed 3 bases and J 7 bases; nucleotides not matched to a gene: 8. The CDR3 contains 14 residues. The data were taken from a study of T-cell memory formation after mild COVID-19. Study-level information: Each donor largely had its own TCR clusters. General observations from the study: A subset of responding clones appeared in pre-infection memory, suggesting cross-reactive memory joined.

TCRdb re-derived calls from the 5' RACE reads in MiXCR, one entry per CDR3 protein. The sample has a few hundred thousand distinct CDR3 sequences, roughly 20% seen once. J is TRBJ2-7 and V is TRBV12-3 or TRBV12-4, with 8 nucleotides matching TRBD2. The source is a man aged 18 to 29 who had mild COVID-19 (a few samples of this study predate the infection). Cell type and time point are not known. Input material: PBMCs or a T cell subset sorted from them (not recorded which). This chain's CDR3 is CASSLAGGLWEQYF. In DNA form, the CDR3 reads TGTGCCAGCAGTTTGGCGGGAGGCCTCTGGGAGCAGTACTTC.